This TCR beta chain was found in a study of somatic mutations in cytotoxic T cells in rheumatoid arthritis. Some clones are missing from TCRdb's copy, which holds only in-frame ones; the method was immunoSEQ multiplex PCR. The sample lists around 16,000 clones, about four fifths occurring once. Findings and caveats of the study: Between rheumatoid arthritis patients and age-matched healthy controls, CD8+ T-cell clonality showed no significant difference. Per patient, the largest CD8+ clone was found to exceed 20% of CD8+ cells in 8 of 65 cases.

A word on this clone: Antigen specificity is unknown.

Looked up from germline, CDR1 is LNHNV and CDR2 is YYDKDF (reference sequence). V trimming: 0 bases; J trimming: 0 bases; junction bases outside the gene matches: 5. The CDR3 has 16 amino acids. V usage is TRBV15 and J usage is TRBJ2-7, with TRBD1 matching 7 bases. The specimen sequenced was CD8+ T cells sorted from blood. This TCR came from an adult with rheumatoid arthritis. CDR3 DNA sequence: TGTGCCACCAGCAGAGATCGGACAGGCTTCTCCTACGAGCAGTACTTC. As protein: CATSRDRTGFSYEQYF.